This TCR beta chain came from a study of T cell responses to AZD1222 COVID-19 vaccine. This CDR3 spans 15 amino acids. V gave up 5 bases and J gave up 0 bases; unmatched junction bases: 5. Germline assignment: CDR1 SEHNR and CDR2 FQNEAQ (reference sequence). TCRdb's table, derived via immunoSEQ multiplex PCR, lists solely in-frame clones and lacks some. The top ten hold 5% of the sample, which has approximately 160,000 clones, around 91% seen once. This clone was seen at least ten times. Antigen unknown. Regarding the study as a whole: The sample set comprised mostly white British donors with more females, and clonal diversity was possibly underestimated. Spike-specific TCR depth and breadth grew after two AZD1222 doses. Reportedly, nearly half the spike-specific TCRs target unmutated variant regions. The CD4 TCRs associated with vaccination extended across spike and predominated at 160-218 and 743-854.

This clonotype was sampled from an adult in good health. This sequence joins TRBV7-9 and TRBJ1-1, with 8 bases lining up with TRBD1. Sequences were derived from peripheral blood, sampled on day 0 of AZD1222 vaccination. The CDR3 is CASSPSTGVNTEAFF. CDR3 sequence (DNA): TGTGCCAGCAGCCCCTCGACAGGGGTGAACACTGAAGCTTTCTTT.